This T cell receptor (beta chain) was identified during a study of a mutant IDH1 vaccine in newly diagnosed glioma. Study context: Sex distribution of treated patients was around 62% male and 37.5% female; mean age was around 40 years.

Germline V gene lookup returns CDR1 SGHNT and CDR2 YYREEE (reference sequence). The CDR3 extends over 13 amino acids. V lost 1 base and J lost 7, with 10 bases in between. Produced via immunoSEQ multiplex PCR; TCRdb's table is partial and in-frame only. This sample has about 34,000 clones, with about three quarters found just once. Time point noted: baseline, week 1 (first vaccination visit). Treatment reported: pre-vaccination baseline after standard-of-care therapy. The receptor comes from a man aged 50 to 60 with glioma. Some clones in this sample may be carry-over from other donors' samples. The V and J genes are TRBV5-4 and TRBJ2-3; D is unresolved. The sample here was peripheral blood mononuclear cells (PBMCs), taken from a glioma patient treated with radiotherapy, temozolomide or both. The CDR3 bases are TGTGCCAGCAGCTTGCACAGCTTGAATACGCAGTATTTT. Protein: CASSLHSLNTQYF.